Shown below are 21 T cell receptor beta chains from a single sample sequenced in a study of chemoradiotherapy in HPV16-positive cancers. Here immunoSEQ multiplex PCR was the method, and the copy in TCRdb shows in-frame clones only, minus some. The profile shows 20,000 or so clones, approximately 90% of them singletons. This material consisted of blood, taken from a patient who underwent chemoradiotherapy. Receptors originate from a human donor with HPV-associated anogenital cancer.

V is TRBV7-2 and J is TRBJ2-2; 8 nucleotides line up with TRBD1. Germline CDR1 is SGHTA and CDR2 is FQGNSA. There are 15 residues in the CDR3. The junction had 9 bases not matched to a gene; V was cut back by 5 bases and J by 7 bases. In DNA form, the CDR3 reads TGTGCCAGCAGCGCCCGGACAGGGCCTGGCGGGGAGCTGTTTTTT. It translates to CASSARTGPGGELFF.

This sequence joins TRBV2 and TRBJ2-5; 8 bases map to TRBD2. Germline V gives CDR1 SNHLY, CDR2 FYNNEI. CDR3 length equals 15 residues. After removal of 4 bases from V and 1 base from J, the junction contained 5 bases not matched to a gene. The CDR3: CASSASGLGQETQYF. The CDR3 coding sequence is TGTGCCAGCAGTGCCTCGGGACTAGGCCAAGAGACCCAGTACTTC.

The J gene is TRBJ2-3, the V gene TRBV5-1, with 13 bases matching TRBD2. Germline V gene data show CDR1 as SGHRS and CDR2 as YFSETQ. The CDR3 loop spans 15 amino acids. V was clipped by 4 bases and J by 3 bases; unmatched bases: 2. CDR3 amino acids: CASSEGLAGTDTQYF. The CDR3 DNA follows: TGCGCCAGCAGCGAGGGACTAGCGGGGACAGATACGCAGTATTTT.

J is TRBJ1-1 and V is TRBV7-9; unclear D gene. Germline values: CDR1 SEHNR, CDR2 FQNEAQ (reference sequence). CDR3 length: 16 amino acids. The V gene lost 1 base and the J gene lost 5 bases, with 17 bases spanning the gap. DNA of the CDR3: TGTGCCAGCAGCTTAGTCGGTACCCAAAGTGGGACTGAAGCTTTCTTT. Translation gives CASSLVGTQSGTEAFF.

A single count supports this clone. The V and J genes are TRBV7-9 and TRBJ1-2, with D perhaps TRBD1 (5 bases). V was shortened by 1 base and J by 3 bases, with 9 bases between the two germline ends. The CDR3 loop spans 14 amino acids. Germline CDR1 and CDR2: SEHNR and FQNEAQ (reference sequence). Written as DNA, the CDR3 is TGTGCCAGCAGCTTAGATGGGGGAGACTATGGCTACACCTTC. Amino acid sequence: CASSLDGGDYGYTF.

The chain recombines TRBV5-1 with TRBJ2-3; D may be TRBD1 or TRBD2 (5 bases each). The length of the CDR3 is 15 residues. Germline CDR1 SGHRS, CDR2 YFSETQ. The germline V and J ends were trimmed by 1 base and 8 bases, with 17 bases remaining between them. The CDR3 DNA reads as TGCGCCAGCAGCTTGACTGTAGGGGACGGGCGTACGCAGTATTTT. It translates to CASSLTVGDGRTQYF.

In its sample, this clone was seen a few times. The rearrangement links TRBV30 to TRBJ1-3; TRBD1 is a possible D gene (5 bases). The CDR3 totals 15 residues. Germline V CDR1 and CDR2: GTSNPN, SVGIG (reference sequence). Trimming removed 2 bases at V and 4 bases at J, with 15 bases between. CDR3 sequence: CAWSLAGGSGNTIYF. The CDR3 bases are TGTGCCTGGAGTTTAGCGGGGGGTTCGGGAAACACCATATATTTT.

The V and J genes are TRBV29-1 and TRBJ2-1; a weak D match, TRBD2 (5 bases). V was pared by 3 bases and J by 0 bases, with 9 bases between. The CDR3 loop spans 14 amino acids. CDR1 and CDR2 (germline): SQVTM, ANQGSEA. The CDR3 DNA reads TGCAGCGTTGAGTCCGGGGACTCCTACAATGAGCAGTTCTTC. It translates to CSVESGDSYNEQFF.

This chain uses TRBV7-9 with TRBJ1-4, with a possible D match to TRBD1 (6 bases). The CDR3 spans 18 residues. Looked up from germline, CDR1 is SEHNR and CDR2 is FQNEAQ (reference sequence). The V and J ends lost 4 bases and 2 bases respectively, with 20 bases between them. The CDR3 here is CASSYSGDTIGTNEKLFF. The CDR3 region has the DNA TGTGCCAGCAGCTATAGTGGGGACACAATTGGGACTAATGAAAAACTGTTTTTT.

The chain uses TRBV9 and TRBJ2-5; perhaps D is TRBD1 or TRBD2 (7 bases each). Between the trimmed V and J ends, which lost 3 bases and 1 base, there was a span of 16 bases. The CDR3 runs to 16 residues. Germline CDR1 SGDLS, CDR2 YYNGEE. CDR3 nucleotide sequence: TGTGCCAGCAGCGCAGGGGGAGCGGGGAGCCAAGAGACCCAGTACTTC. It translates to CASSAGGAGSQETQYF.

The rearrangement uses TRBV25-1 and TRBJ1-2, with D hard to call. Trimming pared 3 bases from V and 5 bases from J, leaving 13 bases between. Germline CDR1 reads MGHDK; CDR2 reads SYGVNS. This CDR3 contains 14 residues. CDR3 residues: CASSEAGLGYGYTF. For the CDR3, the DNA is TGTGCCAGCAGTGAGGCAGGTTTAGGATATGGCTACACCTTC.

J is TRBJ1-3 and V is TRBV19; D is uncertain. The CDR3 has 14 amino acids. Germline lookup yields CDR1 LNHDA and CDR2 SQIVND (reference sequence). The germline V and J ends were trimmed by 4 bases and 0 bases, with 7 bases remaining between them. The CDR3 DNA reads TGTGCCAGTAGTAAGCAGCACTCTGGAAACACCATATATTTT. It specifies CASSKQHSGNTIYF.

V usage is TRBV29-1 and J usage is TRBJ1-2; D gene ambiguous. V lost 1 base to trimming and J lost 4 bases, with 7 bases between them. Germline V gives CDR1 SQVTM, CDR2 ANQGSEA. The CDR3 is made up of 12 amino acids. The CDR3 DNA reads TGCAGCGTTGAAGCACAGACCTATGGCTACACCTTC. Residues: CSVEAQTYGYTF.

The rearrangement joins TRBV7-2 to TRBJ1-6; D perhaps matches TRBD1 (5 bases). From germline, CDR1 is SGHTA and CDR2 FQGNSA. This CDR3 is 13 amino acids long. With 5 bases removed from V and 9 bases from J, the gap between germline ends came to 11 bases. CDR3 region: CASSVDMRSPLHF. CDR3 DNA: TGTGCCAGCAGCGTGGACATGCGTTCACCCCTCCACTTT.

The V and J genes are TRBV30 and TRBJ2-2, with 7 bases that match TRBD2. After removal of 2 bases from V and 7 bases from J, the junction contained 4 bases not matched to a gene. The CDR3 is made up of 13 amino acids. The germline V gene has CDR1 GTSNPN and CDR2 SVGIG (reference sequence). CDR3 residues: CAWSRLAGGELFF. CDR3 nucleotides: TGTGCCTGGAGTCGACTAGCTGGCGGGGAGCTGTTTTTT.

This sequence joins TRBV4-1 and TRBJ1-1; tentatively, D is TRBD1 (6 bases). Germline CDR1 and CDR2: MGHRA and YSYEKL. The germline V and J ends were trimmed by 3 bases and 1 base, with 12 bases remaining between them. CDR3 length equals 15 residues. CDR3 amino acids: CASSHAPDRNTEAFF. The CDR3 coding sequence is TGCGCCAGCAGCCATGCCCCGGACAGGAACACTGAAGCTTTCTTT.

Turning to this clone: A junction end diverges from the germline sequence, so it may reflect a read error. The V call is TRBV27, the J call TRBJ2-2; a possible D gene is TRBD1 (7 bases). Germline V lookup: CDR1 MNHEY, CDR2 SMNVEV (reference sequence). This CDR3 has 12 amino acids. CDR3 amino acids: CASSLLQGGLFF. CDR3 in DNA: TGTGCCAGCAGTTTATTGCAGGGGGGGCTGTTTTTT.

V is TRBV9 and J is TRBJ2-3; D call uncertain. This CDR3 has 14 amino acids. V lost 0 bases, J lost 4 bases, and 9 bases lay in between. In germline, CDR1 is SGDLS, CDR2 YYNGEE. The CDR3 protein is CASSVEVTPDTQYF. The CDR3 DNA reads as TGTGCCAGCAGCGTAGAGGTGACACCAGATACGCAGTATTTT.

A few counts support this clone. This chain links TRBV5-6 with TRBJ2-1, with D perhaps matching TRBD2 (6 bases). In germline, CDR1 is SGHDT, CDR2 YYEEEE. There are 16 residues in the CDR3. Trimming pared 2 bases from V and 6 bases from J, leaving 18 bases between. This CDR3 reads CASSFVPGALLNEQFF. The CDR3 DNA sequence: TGTGCCAGCAGCTTCGTTCCGGGAGCTCTCCTCAATGAGCAGTTCTTC.

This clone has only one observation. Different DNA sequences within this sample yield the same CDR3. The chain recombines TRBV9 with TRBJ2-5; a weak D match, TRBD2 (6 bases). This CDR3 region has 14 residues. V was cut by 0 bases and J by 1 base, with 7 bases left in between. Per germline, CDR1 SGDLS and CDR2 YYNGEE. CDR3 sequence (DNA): TGTGCCAGCAGCGTAGTGGGGGGCCAAGAGACCCAGTACTTC. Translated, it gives CASSVVGGQETQYF.

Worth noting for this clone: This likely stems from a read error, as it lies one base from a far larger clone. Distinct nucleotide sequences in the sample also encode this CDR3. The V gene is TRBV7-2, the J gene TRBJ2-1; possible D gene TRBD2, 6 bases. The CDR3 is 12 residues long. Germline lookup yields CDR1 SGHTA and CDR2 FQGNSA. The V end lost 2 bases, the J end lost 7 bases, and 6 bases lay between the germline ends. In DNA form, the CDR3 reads TGTGCCAGCAGCTTACGGGGGAATGAGCAGTTCTTC. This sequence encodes CASSLRGNEQFF.